Listed below are T cell receptor beta chains from one sample, sequenced in a study of blood T cells in healthy people across ages. MiXCR, run by TCRdb on the 5' RACE reads, gives a single entry per CDR3 protein. Here the sample spans about 1,400,000 distinct CDR3 sequences, about 43% being singletons. Sample: blood. The receptors were sampled from a woman between 18 and 29 years old in good health. CDR3s include the opening cysteine and the closing phenylalanine or tryptophan. Where a row states a size, it is once, few, many or the class of an expanded clone; other rows omit it.

TRBV6-6,NA,CASSSLDGVQYF
TRBV5-1,NA,CASSSRASGGTVQETQYF
TRBV6-1,NA,CASSASGAGDYEQYF
TRBV28,many,CASSFIGDRVFNEQYF
TRBV20-1,many,CSASRGDNEQFF
TRBV6-5,NA,CASSYQTGAGVYGYTF
TRBV2,NA,CASTQRGAFEAFF
TRBV27,few,CASSLVFYSTDTQYF
TRBV6-5,NA,CASGDGTGLSQPQHF
TRBV9,NA,CASSGAPGDEQYF
TRBV7-8,few,CASSQRPSGGLYEQYF
TRBV20-1,NA,CSARRGANTEAFF
TRBV2,NA,CASSETGSRPDTQYF
TRBV20-1,few,CSASRDATNEKLFF
TRBV3-1,NA,CASSQAIEQYF
TRBV7-9,once,CASSLAWGTETQYF
TRBV6-1,NA,CASIPPGANYGYTF
TRBV29-1,many,CSSPDILGNEQFF
TRBV6-2/TRBV6-3,few,CASTQVSYEQYF
TRBV20-1,NA,CSARDQGPRANEKLFF
TRBV21-1,NA,CASSKNGQAAYEQYF
TRBV14,NA,CASSQDFRGSSYNEQYF
TRBV28,NA,CASARGGFYEQYF
TRBV29-1,NA,CSAYEGSGGYTF
TRBV7-8,few,CASGGPLNNGYTF
TRBV2,NA,CASSEVGRDSNYEQYF
TRBV20-1,NA,CSARAPGKTEAFF
TRBV10-3,many,CAILGTSTDTQYF
TRBV2,NA,CASRVTGGNQPQHF
TRBV7-9,few,CASSQGTGRAYEQYF
TRBV6-1,NA,CASSEGQGPTDTQYF
TRBV10-3,NA,CALSPSGRNEQYF
TRBV30,few,CAWSVVGSGETQYF
TRBV4-2,NA,CASSPEVASPSYEQYF
TRBV5-1,once,CASSLETGRGYEQYF
TRBV20-1,NA,CSAPRLADNEQFF
TRBV20-1,few,CSALDRGADTQYF
TRBV4-2,NA,CASSQDGPQFF
TRBV2,NA,CASRPDGPETQYF
TRBV29-1,NA,CSVERGKGYTF
TRBV5-1,few,CASSFRGSGADTQYF
TRBV20-1,once,CSAPERGSPKNIQYF
TRBV28,few,CASNGLSGANVLTF
TRBV20-1,few,CSATWGRTYEQYF
TRBV3-1,NA,CASSQGFTGGQNIQYF
TRBV20-1,few,CSALELGDTQYF
TRBV11-2,NA,CASSFTTGGDEQFF
TRBV3-1,NA,CASSQVQFGAANTGELFF
TRBV18,NA,CASSSRDGRSSYNSPLHF
TRBV24-1,NA,CATSDPAPSETSYEQYF
TRBV2,NA,CASSEDRGPNNEQFF
TRBV6-6,NA,CASSESVNTIYF
TRBV7-2,NA,CASSLSTGVAYEQYF
TRBV10-3,few,CAIKQDNYGYTF